These 16 T cell receptor beta chains share one sample of origin, sequenced in a study of blood T cell repertoires in COVID-19. Measured with immunoSEQ multiplex PCR; TCRdb has only the in-frame clones, and not every one. The sample consists of approximately 220,000 clones, more than 80% of them appearing once. The material sequenced was PBMCs or T cells enriched from blood (not recorded which). These receptors came from a middle-aged woman with acute COVID-19.

The chain couples TRBV10-3 to TRBJ1-1; TRBD1 matches at 9 bases. The V and J ends lost 8 bases and 0 bases, in that order; junction bases with no gene match: 16. The CDR3 spans 18 residues. Per the germline V gene, CDR1 is ENHRY and CDR2 is SYGVKD. The CDR3 spells CAIRVSGGGQGLNTEAFF. The CDR3 region has the DNA TGTGCCATCCGGGTATCTGGGGGGGGACAGGGCTTGAACACTGAAGCTTTCTTT.

The chain links TRBV28 to TRBJ1-1, with 11 positions matching TRBD1. This CDR3 is built from 13 residues. The germline V gene has CDR1 MDHEN and CDR2 SYDVKM. The junction had 8 bases not matched to a gene; V was cut back by 5 bases and J by 12 bases. For the CDR3, the DNA is TGTGCCAGCAGTCTATCGGGACAGGGGGGATCTTTCTTT. It yields the protein CASSLSGQGGSFF. Filled out from reference TRBV28 and TRBJ1-1, the complete variable domain reads DVKVTQSSRYLVKRTGEKVFLECVQDMDHENMFWYRQDPGLGLRLIYFSYDVKMKEKGDIPEGYSVSREKKERFSLILESASTNQTSMYLCASSLSGQGGSFFGQGTRLTVV.

This chain uses TRBV10-3 with TRBJ1-6, with TRBD1 matching 8 bases. V lost 0 bases to trimming and J lost 11 bases; unmatched junction nucleotides: 3. CDR1 ENHRY and CDR2 SYGVKD come from the germline V gene. The CDR3 is made up of 14 amino acids. CDR3 sequence (DNA): TGTGCCATCAGTGAGTCGGAGACAGGGGCACCCCTCCACTTT. It is translated as CAISESETGAPLHF.

In this sample, this clone turned up once. V usage is TRBV2 and J usage is TRBJ1-6, with D perhaps TRBD1 (5 bases). V lost 9 bases to trimming and J lost 6 bases, with 21 bases between them. The CDR3 is 16 residues long. The germline V gene has CDR1 SNHLY and CDR2 FYNNEI. The CDR3 loop is CARGTQWRGSNSPLHF. In DNA, the CDR3 is TGTGCCAGAGGAACCCAGTGGAGGGGTAGTAATTCACCCCTCCACTTT.

This clone has more than one count but fewer than ten. The chain uses TRBV6-6 and TRBJ1-2; 8 bases fit TRBD1. This CDR3 comprises 15 residues. Germline V gives CDR1 MNHNY, CDR2 SVGAGI (reference sequence). J gave up 6 bases and V 6 bases, and 12 bases lay outside the gene matches. In DNA, the CDR3 is TGTGCCAGCAGCCCGCTGCTCAGGGGGCGCGATGGCTACACCTTC. This codes for CASSPLLRGRDGYTF.

The chain uses TRBV2 and TRBJ1-2, with D tentatively TRBD1 (5 bases). The V end lost 10 bases, the J end lost 14 bases, and 17 bases lay between the germline ends. CDR3 length: 10 residues. The germline V gene encodes CDR1 SNHLY and CDR2 FYNNEI. As DNA, the CDR3 is TGTGCCACCAACCCGGGGGGGTGGACCTTC. It yields the protein CATNPGGWTF.

The genes are TRBV10-3 and TRBJ1-1; the D gene is possibly TRBD1 (5 bases). Germline loops: CDR1 ENHRY, CDR2 SYGVKD. The germline V and J ends were trimmed by 6 bases and 1 base, with 9 bases remaining between them. The CDR3 loop spans 13 amino acids. The CDR3 reads CAIRDTSNTEAFF. CDR3 DNA: TGTGCCATCAGGGACACTTCGAACACTGAAGCTTTCTTT.

The V gene is TRBV12-3 or TRBV12-4, the J gene TRBJ1-1, with D possibly matching TRBD1 (6 bases). With 3 bases removed from V and 7 bases from J, the gap between germline ends came to 12 bases. The CDR3 totals 13 residues. CDR3 nucleotide sequence: TGTGCCAGCAGTTTCCCTGGACAGAGTGAAGCTTTCTTT. Translating it yields CASSFPGQSEAFF.

Only a few counts were recorded for this clone. The chain uses TRBV5-6 and TRBJ2-2, with 7 bases matching TRBD2. Germline-derived CDR1 and CDR2 are SGHDT and YYEEEE. The V segment lost 0 bases and the J segment 3 bases; nucleotides outside the gene matches: 8. The CDR3 has 17 residues. CDR3 nucleotide sequence: TGTGCCAGCAGCTTGGTTTTGGCAGGGAGGGACACCGGGGAGCTGTTTTTT. Protein sequence: CASSLVLAGRDTGELFF.

This chain uses TRBV3-1 (or the pseudogene TRBV3-2) with TRBJ1-2; TRBD1 matches at 10 bases. The ends lost 2 bases at V and 7 bases at J; junction bases unmatched: 1. This CDR3 has 13 residues. Germline lookup yields CDR1 LGHDT and CDR2 YNNKEL (reference sequence). CDR3 DNA sequence: TGTGCCAGCAGCCAATGGACAGGGGGTGGCTACACCTTC. Translated: CASSQWTGGGYTF.

This chain joins TRBV4-1 and TRBJ1-4; 7 nucleotides align to TRBD1. Germline V gene data show CDR1 as MGHRA and CDR2 as YSYEKL. The CDR3 runs to 16 residues. The trim removed 5 bases at V and 5 bases at J, leaving 11 bases unmatched. The CDR3 sequence is CASSSRPGQQNEKLFF. CDR3 sequence (DNA): TGCGCCAGCAGCTCTCGTCCGGGACAGCAAAATGAAAAACTGTTTTTT.

This chain joins TRBV4-2 and TRBJ2-1, with D possibly TRBD2 on 5 matching bases. The germline gives CDR1 LGHNA, CDR2 YNFKEQ. Trimming removed 3 bases from V and 10 bases from J, with 22 bases in between. This CDR3 comprises 16 residues. CDR3 sequence reads: CASSHSSAKKSGEQFF. Written as DNA, the CDR3 is TGTGCCAGCAGCCATTCTTCGGCCAAAAAATCGGGGGAGCAGTTCTTC.

This clone was picked up one time. The chain employs TRBV18 and TRBJ1-1, with a tentative D call TRBD1 (6 bases). The CDR3 spans 14 residues. Germline V gives CDR1 KGHSH, CDR2 LQKENI. Deletions cut 8 bases from V and 1 base from J, with 14 bases between. The CDR3 bases are TGTGCCAGCGCCCGGGGGGCAGGGAACACTGAAGCTTTCTTT. Residues: CASARGAGNTEAFF. Full variable domain (outside the CDR3, taken from reference TRBV18 and TRBJ1-1): NAGVMQNPRHLVRRRGQEARLRCSPMKGHSHVYWYRQLPEEGLKFMVYLQKENIIDESGMPKERFSAEFPKEGPSILRIQQVVRGDSAAYFCASARGAGNTEAFFGQGTRLTVV.

This chain uses TRBV18 with TRBJ1-4; D gene unclear. The CDR3 covers 13 residues. Germline CDR1 is KGHSH and CDR2 is LQKENI. V was shortened by 2 bases and J by 10 bases, with 11 bases between the two germline ends. In DNA form, the CDR3 reads TGTGCCAGCTCACCATCACAGTTAGGAAAACTGTTTTTT. Protein: CASSPSQLGKLFF.

The chain couples TRBV18 to TRBJ2-2; a possible D gene is TRBD1 (6 bases). Germline V CDR1 and CDR2: KGHSH, LQKENI. V shed 2 bases and J shed 1 base, with 11 bases lying between them. This CDR3 is built from 16 residues. As DNA, the CDR3 is TGTGCCAGCTCACCAAGGTTACAGGGGAACACCGGGGAGCTGTTTTTT. Amino acid sequence: CASSPRLQGNTGELFF.

The rearrangement uses TRBV18 and TRBJ1-4, with D possibly being TRBD1 (5 bases). The V gene's germline CDR1 is KGHSH and CDR2 LQKENI. CDR3 length: 17 amino acids. V lost 2 bases, J lost 2 bases, and 15 bases lay in between. The CDR3 is CASSPVGRGGTNEKLFF. CDR3 nucleotide sequence: TGTGCCAGCTCACCAGTGGGACGCGGAGGGACTAATGAAAAACTGTTTTTT.